The clone carrying this T cell receptor (beta chain) was found once. The sample is drawn from a study of T cell responses to AZD1222 COVID-19 vaccine. CDR1 is KGHSH and CDR2 is LQKENI in the germline V gene. V dropped 0 bases and J dropped 0 bases, with 12 bases sitting between them. The CDR3 runs to 18 residues. The protocol was immunoSEQ multiplex PCR, while the TCRdb copy is restricted to in-frame clones and leaves out a portion. The sample has 180,000 or so clones; roughly nine tenths are singletons. V is TRBV18 and J is TRBJ2-6, with D possibly called TRBD1 or TRBD2 (5 bases each). The clonotype originates from an adult who received the AZD1222 COVID-19 vaccine. The sample consisted of peripheral blood, taken 28 days after the second AZD1222 dose. CDR3 sequence (DNA): TGTGCCAGCTCACCACCGGGACGGTCAATCTCTGGGGCCAACGTCCTGACTTTC. Amino acid sequence: CASSPPGRSISGANVLTF.